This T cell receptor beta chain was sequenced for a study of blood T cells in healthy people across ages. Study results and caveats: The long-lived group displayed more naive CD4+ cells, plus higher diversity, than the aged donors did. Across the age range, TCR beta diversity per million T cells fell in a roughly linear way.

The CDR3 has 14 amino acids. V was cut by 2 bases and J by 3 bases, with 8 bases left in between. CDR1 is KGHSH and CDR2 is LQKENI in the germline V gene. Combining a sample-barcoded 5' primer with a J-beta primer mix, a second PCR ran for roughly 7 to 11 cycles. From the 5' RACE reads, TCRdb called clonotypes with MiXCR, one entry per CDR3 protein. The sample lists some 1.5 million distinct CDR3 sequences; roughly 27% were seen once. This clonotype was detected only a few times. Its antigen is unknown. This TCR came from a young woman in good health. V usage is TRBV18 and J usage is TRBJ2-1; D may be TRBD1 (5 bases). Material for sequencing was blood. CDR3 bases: TGTGCCAGCTCACCATCGACAGTCTACAATGAGCAGTTCTTC. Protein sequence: CASSPSTVYNEQFF.